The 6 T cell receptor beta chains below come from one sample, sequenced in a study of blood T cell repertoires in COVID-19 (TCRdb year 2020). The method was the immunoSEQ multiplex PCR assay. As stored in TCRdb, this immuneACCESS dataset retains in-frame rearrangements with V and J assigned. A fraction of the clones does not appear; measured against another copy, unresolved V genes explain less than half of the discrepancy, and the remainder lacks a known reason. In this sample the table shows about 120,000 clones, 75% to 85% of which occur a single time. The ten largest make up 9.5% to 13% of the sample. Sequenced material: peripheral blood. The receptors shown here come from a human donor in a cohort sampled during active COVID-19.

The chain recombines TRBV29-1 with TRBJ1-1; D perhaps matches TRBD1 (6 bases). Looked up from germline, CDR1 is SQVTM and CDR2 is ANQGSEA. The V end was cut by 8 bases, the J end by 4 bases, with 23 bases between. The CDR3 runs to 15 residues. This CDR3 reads CSSYSGGAGSTEAFF. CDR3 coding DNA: TGCAGCTCCTATAGTGGGGGGGCGGGCAGCACTGAAGCTTTCTTT.

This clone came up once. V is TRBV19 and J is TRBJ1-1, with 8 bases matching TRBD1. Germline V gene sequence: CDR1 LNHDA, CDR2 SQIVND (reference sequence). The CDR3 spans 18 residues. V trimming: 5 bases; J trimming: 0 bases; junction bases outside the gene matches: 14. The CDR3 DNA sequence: TGTGCCAGTAGTCCCCAGGGGGCAAGAGGGGCTCTGAACACTGAAGCTTTCTTT. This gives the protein CASSPQGARGALNTEAFF. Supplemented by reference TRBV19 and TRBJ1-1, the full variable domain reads DGGITQSPKYLFRKEGQNVTLSCEQNLNHDAMYWYRQDPGQGLRLIYYSQIVNDFQKGDIAEGYSVSREKKESFPLTVTSAQKNPTAFYLCASSPQGARGALNTEAFFGQGTRLTVV.

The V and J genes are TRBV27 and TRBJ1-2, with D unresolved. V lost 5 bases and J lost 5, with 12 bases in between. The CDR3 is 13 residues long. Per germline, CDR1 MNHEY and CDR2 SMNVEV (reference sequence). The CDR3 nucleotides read TGTGCCAGCAGTCCCGGGTCCCTATATGGCTACACCTTC. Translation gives CASSPGSLYGYTF.

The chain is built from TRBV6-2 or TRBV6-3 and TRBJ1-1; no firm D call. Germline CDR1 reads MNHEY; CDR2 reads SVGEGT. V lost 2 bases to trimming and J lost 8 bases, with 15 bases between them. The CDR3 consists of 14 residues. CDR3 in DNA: TGTGCCAGCAGTTACGTACAAGGAGGGTTCGAAGCTTTCTTT. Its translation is CASSYVQGGFEAFF.

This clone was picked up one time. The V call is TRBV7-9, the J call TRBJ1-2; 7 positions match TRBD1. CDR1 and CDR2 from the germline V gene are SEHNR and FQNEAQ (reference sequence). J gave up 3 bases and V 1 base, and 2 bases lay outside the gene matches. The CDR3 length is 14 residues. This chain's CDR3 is CASSLETGDYGYTF. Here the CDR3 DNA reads TGTGCCAGCAGCTTAGAAACAGGGGACTATGGCTACACCTTC.

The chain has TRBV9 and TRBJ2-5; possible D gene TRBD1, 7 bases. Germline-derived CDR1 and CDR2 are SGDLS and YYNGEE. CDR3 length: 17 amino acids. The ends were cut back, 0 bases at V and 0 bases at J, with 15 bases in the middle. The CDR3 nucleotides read TGTGCCAGCAGCGTAGGGGCAGGGGGGAGGTACCAAGAGACCCAGTACTTC. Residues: CASSVGAGGRYQETQYF.